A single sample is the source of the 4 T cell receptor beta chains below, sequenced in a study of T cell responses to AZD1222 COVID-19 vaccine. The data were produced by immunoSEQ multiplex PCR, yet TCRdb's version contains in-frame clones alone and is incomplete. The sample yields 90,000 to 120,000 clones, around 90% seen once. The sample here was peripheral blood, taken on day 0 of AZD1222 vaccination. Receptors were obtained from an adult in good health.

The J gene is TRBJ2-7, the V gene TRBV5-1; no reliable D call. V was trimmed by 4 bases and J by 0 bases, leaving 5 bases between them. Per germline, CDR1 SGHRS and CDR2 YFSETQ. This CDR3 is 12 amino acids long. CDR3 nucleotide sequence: TGCGCCAGCAGCATGAGCTCCTACGAGCAGTACTTC. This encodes CASSMSSYEQYF.

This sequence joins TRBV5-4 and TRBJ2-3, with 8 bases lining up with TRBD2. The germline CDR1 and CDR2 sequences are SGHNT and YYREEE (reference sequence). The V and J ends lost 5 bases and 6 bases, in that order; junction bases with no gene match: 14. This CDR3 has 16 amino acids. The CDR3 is CASSSSGGAVVDTQYF. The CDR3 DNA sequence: TGTGCCAGCAGTTCTTCCGGGGGGGCCGTGGTCGATACGCAGTATTTT. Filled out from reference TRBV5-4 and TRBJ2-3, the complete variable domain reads ETGVTQSPTHLIKTRGQQVTLRCSSQSGHNTVSWYQQALGQGPQFIFQYYREEENGRGNFPPRFSGLQFPNYSSELNVNALELDDSALYLCASSSSGGAVVDTQYFGPGTRLTVL.

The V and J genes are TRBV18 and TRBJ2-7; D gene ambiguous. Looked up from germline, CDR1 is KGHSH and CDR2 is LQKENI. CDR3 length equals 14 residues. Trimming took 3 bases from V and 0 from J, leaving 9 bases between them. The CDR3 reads CASSPSQFSYEQYF. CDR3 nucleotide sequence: TGTGCCAGCTCACCGTCCCAGTTCTCCTACGAGCAGTACTTC.

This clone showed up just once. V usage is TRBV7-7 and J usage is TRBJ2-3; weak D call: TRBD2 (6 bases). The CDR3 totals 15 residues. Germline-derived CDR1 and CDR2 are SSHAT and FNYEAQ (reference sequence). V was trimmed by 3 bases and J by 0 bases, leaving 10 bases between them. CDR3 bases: TGTGCCAGCAGCTTTCGCGGGGCTAGCACAGATACGCAGTATTTT. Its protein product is CASSFRGASTDTQYF.